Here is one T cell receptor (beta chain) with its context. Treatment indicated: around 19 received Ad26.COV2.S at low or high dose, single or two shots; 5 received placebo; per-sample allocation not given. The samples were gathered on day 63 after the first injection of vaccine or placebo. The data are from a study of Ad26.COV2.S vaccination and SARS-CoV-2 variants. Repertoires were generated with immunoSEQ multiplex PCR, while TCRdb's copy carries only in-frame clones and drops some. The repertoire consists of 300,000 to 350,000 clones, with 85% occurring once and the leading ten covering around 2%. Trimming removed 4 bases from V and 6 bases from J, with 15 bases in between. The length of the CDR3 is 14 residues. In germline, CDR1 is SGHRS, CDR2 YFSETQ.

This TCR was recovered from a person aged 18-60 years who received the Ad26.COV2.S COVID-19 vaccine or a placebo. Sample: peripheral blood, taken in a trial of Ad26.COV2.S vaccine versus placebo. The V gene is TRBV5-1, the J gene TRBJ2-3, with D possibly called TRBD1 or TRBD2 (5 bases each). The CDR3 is CASSAARGVDTQYF. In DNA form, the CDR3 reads TGCGCCAGCAGCGCGGCGAGAGGGGTTGATACGCAGTATTTT.